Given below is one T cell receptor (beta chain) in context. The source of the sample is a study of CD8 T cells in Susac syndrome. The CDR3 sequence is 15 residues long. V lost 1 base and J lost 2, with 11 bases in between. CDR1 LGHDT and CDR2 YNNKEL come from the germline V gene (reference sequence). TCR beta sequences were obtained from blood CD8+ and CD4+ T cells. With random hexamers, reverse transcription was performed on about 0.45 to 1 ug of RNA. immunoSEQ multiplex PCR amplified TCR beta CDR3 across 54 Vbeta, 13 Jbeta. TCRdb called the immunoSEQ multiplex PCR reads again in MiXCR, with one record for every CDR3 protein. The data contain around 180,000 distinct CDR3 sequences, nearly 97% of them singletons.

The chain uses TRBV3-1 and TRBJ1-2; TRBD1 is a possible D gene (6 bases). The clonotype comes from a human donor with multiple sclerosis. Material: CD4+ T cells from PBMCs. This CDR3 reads CASSQGRGGNYGYTF. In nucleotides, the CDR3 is TGTGCCAGCAGCCAAGGGAGGGGGGGAAACTATGGCTACACCTTC.